Presented here are 6 T cell receptor beta chains from one specimen sequenced in a study of early T cells in non-severe SARS-CoV-2 infection. A single record per CDR3 protein comes from TCRdb applying MiXCR to the 5' RACE reads. Here the sample spans about 50,000 distinct CDR3 sequences, 10% being singletons. The sequenced material came from whole blood. The receptors derive from an adult who was a healthcare worker with PCR-confirmed SARS-CoV-2 infection or an uninfected control (not recorded which).

V gene TRBV15 combines with J gene TRBJ2-3, with D unresolved. The CDR3 is 16 residues long. V was shortened by 1 base and J by 1 base, with 12 bases between the two germline ends. Germline CDR1 LNHNV, CDR2 YYDKDF (reference sequence). CDR3 in amino acids: CATSRVNPSGTDTQYF. DNA of the CDR3: TGTGCCACCAGCAGAGTAAACCCGAGCGGCACAGATACGCAGTATTTT.

This clonotype came up many times. The chain is built from TRBV27 and TRBJ1-1; D not certain. CDR1 MNHEY and CDR2 SMNVEV come from the germline V gene (reference sequence). The V gene lost 6 bases and the J gene lost 0 bases, with 8 bases spanning the gap. This CDR3 region has 13 residues. This chain's CDR3 is CASSGRLNTEAFF. In DNA form, the CDR3 reads TGTGCCAGCAGCGGACGGCTGAACACTGAAGCTTTCTTT.

Worth noting for this clonotype: One end of the junction does not line up with germline, which may come from a read error. The chain uses TRBV12-3 or TRBV12-4 and TRBJ1-1; unclear D gene. The CDR3 has 13 amino acids. This chain's CDR3 is CASSHSVNAEAFF. The CDR3 DNA sequence: TGTGCCAGCAGTCACTCTGTGAACGCTGAAGCTTTCTTT.

At least ten counts were recorded for this clonotype. The chain couples TRBV5-1 to TRBJ1-2; 7 bases map to TRBD1. The V segment lost 4 bases and the J segment 6 bases; nucleotides outside the gene matches: 12. Germline-derived CDR1 and CDR2 are SGHRS and YFSETQ. This CDR3 comprises 15 residues. The CDR3 nucleotides are TGCGCCAGCAGCATCGGCGGGACAGTTTTGGATGGCTACACCTTC. Its protein product is CASSIGGTVLDGYTF. Together with reference TRBV5-1 and TRBJ1-2, the CDR3 gives the full variable domain: KAGVTQTPRYLIKTRGQQVTLSCSPISGHRSVSWYQQTPGQGLQFLFEYFSETQRNKGNFPGRFSGRQFSNSRSEMNVSTLELGDSALYLCASSIGGTVLDGYTFGSGTRLTVV.

This clonotype ranks as medium-sized. The CDR3 nucleotides are TGTGCCAGCAGCTTGGGGACTGAAGCTTTCTTT. This translates into CASSLGTEAFF. V is TRBV11-2 and J is TRBJ1-1; D unresolved. Germline CDR1 and CDR2: SGHAT and FQNNGV. Trimming took off 3 bases at V and 5 bases at J, with 4 bases between the two ends. The CDR3 is 11 amino acids.

This clonotype was seen repeatedly, ten times or more. The V call is TRBV21-1, the J call TRBJ2-5; the table's D call, TRBD1, was not checked against the DNA. TRBV21-1 is recorded as a pseudogene. This CDR3 is 13 amino acids long. CDR3 DNA: TGTGCCAGCAGCAATCAGGGTATCGAGACCCAGTACTTC. This translates into CASSNQGIETQYF.